This TCR beta chain was identified during a study of response to subunit inactivated influenza vaccine. General study points: The authors offered the suggestion that each seasonal influenza vaccination recruits few new T cells.

TCRdb itself ran the RT-PCR reads through MiXCR, one entry per CDR3 protein. Of under 850,000 distinct CDR3 sequences listed, around 20% are singletons. A few counts support this clonotype. Its antigen is currently unknown. The sample consisted of PBMCs from blood, taken about 5 days after vaccination. The clonotype originates from a man aged 50 to 60 who received an inactivated influenza vaccine.

The CDR3 DNA reads as TGTGCCAGCAGTTACTCGCTAGCGGGGGGCCCCACAGATACGCAGTATTTT. Translation gives CASSYSLAGGPTDTQYF. The chain uses TRBV6-5 and TRBJ2-3, with TRBD2 matching 11 bases. CDR3 size: 17 residues. Germline values: CDR1 MNHEY, CDR2 SVGAGI. Germline trimming cut 0 bases from V and 2 bases from J; bases unmatched to any gene: 4.